The clone carrying this T cell receptor (beta chain) was counted between two and nine times. Its antigen is as yet unknown. The sample originates from a study of T cell repertoires in cytomegalovirus infection. About the research overall: Peptides in the study included HLA-C-restricted and HLA-B-restricted CMV epitopes. Public TCR beta signatures were indicative of both CMV infection and a matching HLA type. Overall study findings and caveats: HLA-C-restricted CMV-specific TCR beta clonotypes were dominant in the ex vivo response. People with CMV and the relevant HLA were identified by cumulative public TCR beta family frequency.

MiXCR, run by TCRdb on the reads, gives a single entry per CDR3 protein. This repertoire shows approximately 350,000 distinct CDR3 sequences, roughly a third found once; its top ten account for roughly 12%. The germline CDR1 and CDR2 sequences are SEHNR and FQNEAQ (reference sequence). The germline V and J ends were trimmed by 3 bases and 3 bases, with 11 bases remaining between them. The CDR3 runs 14 residues. The receptor's source is a human donor in good health (CMV status not recorded). Some clones in this sample may be carry-over from other donors' samples. The material was cultured PBMCs, obtained from culture after CMV antigen stimulation. The chain has TRBV7-9 and TRBJ1-1; no firm D call. The CDR3 loop reads CASSFWSRDTEAFF. The CDR3 DNA reads TGTGCCAGCAGCTTCTGGAGTAGGGACACTGAAGCTTTCTTT.